This entry concerns a single T cell receptor beta chain. Its specificity is unknown. The PCR made use of 60 Vbeta and 13 Jbeta primers. The method was immunoSEQ multiplex PCR; TCRdb's version includes in-frame clones alone and lacks a portion of them. The sample table includes around 51,000 clones. The data originate from a study of cytomegalovirus exposure and HLA in healthy donors. Overall study findings and caveats: Sequencing likely caused a cluster of highly shared sequence variants. The study recorded over 150 TCR beta chains that were cytomegalovirus-associated.

Germline CDR1 and CDR2: LNHDA and SQIVND (reference sequence). V was cut by 4 bases and J by 7 bases, with 19 bases left in between. The CDR3 sequence is 15 residues long. This TCR came from a man aged 40-50 years in good health and CMV-seropositive. The chain joins TRBV19 to TRBJ1-2; tentative D call: TRBD1 (5 bases). The sequencing input was PBMCs. The CDR3 here is CASSTRVGGNFGYTF. CDR3 DNA: TGTGCCAGTAGTACTCGGGTCGGGGGAAATTTTGGCTACACCTTC.